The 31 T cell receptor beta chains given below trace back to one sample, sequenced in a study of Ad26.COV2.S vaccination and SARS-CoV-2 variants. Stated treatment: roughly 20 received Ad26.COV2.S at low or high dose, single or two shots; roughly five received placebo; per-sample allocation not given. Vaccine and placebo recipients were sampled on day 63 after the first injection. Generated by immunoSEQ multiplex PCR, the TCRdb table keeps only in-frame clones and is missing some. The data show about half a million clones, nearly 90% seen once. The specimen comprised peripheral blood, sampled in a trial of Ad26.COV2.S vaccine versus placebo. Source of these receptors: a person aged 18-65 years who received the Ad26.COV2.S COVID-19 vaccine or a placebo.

CDR3 sequence (DNA): TGTGCCAGCAAGCTATGGACAGAGAACACTGAAGCTTTCTTT. Its translation is CASKLWTENTEAFF. The genes are TRBV6-5 and TRBJ1-1; TRBD1 is a possible D gene (6 bases). The CDR3 spans 14 residues. V lost 7 bases to trimming and J lost 1 base, with 13 bases between them. Per germline, CDR1 MNHEY and CDR2 SVGAGI.

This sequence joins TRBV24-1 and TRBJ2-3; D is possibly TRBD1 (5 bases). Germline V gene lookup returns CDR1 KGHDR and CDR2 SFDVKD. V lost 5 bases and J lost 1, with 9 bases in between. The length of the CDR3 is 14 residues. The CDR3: CATSGLGGTDTQYF. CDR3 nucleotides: TGTGCCACCAGTGGATTAGGGGGCACAGATACGCAGTATTTT.

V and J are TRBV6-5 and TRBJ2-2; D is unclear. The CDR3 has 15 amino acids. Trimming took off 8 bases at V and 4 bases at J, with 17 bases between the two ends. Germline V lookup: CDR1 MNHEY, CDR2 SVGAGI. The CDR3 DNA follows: TGTGCCAGCTCCGACCGGCAAGTGGTCACCGGGGAGCTGTTTTTT. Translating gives CASSDRQVVTGELFF.

The CDR3 spells CASSIDPGTDTQYF. DNA of the CDR3: TGTGCCAGTAGTATAGACCCGGGAACAGATACGCAGTATTTT. V is TRBV19 and J is TRBJ2-3; D possibly corresponds to TRBD2 (5 bases). Trimming cost V 0 bases and J 3 bases, with 7 bases left between them. Germline CDR1 and CDR2: LNHDA and SQIVND (reference sequence). CDR3 length: 14 amino acids.

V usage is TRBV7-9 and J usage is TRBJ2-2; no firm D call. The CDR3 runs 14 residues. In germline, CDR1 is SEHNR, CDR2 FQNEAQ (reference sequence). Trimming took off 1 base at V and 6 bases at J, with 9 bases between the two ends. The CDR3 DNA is TGTGCCAGCAGCTTAGTGGTTCGTTCCGGGGAGCTGTTTTTT. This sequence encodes CASSLVVRSGELFF.

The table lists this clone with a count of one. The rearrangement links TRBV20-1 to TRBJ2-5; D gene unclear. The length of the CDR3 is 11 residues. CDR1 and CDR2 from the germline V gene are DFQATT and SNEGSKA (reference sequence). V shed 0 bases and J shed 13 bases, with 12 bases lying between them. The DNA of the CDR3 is TGCAGTGCTAGAGACACATTAAATGGGTACTTC. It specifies CSARDTLNGYF.

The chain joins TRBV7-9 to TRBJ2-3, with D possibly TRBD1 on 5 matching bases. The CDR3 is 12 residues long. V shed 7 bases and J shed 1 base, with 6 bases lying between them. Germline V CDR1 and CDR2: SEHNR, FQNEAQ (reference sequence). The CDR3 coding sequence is TGTGCCAGCATGACAGGCACAGATACGCAGTATTTT. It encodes CASMTGTDTQYF.

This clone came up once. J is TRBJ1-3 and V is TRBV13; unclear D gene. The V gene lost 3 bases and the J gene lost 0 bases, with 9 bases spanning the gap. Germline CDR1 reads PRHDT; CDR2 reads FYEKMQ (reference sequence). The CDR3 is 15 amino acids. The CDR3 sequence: CASSFGLSSGNTIYF. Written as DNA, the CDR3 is TGTGCCAGCAGCTTCGGACTGAGCTCTGGAAACACCATATATTTT.

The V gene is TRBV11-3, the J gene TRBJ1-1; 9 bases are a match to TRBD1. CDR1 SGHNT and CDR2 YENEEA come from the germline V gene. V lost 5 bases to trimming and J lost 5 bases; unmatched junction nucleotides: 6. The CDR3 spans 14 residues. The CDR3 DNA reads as TGTGCCAGCAGCCCACAGGGGGCATTGACTGAAGCTTTCTTT. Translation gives CASSPQGALTEAFF.

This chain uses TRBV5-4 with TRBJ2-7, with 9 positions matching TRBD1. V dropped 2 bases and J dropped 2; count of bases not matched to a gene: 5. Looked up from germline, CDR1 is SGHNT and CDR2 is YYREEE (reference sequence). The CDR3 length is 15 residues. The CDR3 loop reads CASSFGTGSTYEQYF. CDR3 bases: TGTGCCAGCAGCTTCGGGACAGGGTCTACCTACGAGCAGTACTTC.

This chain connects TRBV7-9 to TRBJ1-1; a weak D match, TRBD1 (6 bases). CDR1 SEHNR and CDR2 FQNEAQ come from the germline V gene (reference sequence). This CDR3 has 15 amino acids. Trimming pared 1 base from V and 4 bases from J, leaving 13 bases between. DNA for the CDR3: TGTGCCAGCAGCTTAGGAGGGGGGATCGGCACTGAAGCTTTCTTT. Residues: CASSLGGGIGTEAFF.

The chain's CDR3 is CASRLSGSSNEQFF. DNA for the CDR3: TGTGCCAGCAGACTTAGCGGGAGTTCTAATGAGCAGTTCTTC. This chain links TRBV28 with TRBJ2-1, with 9 bases that match TRBD2. With V trimmed by 6 bases and J by 7 bases, 7 bases remained unmatched. CDR1 and CDR2 from the germline V gene are MDHEN and SYDVKM. CDR3 size: 14 residues.

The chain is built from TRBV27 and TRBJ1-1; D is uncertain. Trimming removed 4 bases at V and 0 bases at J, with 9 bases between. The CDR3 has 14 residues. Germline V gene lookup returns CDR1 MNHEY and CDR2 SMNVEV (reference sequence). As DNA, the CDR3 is TGTGCCAGCAGTTCCCCGCGAGTGAACACTGAAGCTTTCTTT. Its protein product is CASSSPRVNTEAFF.

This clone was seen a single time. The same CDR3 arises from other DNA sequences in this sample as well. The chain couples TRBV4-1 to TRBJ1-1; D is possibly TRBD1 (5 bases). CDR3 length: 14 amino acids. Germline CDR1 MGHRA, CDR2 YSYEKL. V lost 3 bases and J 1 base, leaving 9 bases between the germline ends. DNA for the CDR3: TGCGCCAGCAGCCAGTGGCAGGGGAACACTGAAGCTTTCTTT. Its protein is CASSQWQGNTEAFF.

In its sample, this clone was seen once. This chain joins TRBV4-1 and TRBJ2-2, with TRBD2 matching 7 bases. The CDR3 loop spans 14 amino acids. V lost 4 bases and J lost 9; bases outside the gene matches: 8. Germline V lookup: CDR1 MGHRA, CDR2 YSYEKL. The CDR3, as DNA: TGCGCCAGCAGCCTCGCCGGGGGGAAGCGGGAGCTGTTTTTT. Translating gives CASSLAGGKRELFF.

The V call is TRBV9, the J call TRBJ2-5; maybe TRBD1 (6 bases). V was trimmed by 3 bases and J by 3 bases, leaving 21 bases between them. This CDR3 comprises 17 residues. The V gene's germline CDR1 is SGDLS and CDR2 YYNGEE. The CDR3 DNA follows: TGTGCCAGCAGCGGAGGGGTAATTTGGGGGCAGAAAGAGACCCAGTACTTC. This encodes CASSGGVIWGQKETQYF.

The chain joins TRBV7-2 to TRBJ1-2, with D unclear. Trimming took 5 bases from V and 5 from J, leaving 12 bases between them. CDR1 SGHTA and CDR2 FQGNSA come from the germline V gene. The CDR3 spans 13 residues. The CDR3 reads CASSPQRNYGYTF. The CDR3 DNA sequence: TGTGCCAGCAGCCCCCAACGGAATTATGGCTACACCTTC.

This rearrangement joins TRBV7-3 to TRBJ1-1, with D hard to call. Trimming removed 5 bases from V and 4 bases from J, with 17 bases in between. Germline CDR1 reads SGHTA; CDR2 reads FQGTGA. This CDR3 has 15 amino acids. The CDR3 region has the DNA TGTGCCAGCAGCCCCTCGGGGAGTTCAAGCACTGAAGCTTTCTTT. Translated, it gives CASSPSGSSSTEAFF.

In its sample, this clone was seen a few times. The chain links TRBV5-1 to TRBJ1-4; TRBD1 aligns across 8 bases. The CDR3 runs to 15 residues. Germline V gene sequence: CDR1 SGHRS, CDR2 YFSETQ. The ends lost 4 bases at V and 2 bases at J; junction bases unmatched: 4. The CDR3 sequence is CASSIRTGTNEKLFF. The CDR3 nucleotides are TGCGCCAGCAGCATTAGGACAGGGACTAATGAAAAACTGTTTTTT. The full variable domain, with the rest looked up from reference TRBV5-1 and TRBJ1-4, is KAGVTQTPRYLIKTRGQQVTLSCSPISGHRSVSWYQQTPGQGLQFLFEYFSETQRNKGNFPGRFSGRQFSNSRSEMNVSTLELGDSALYLCASSIRTGTNEKLFFGSGTQLSVL.

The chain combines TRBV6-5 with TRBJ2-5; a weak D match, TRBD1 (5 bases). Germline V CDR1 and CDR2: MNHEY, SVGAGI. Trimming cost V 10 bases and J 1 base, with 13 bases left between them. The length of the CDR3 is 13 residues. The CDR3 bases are TGTGCCATCGCCCCCAGGGTCCAAGAGACCCAGTACTTC. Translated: CAIAPRVQETQYF.

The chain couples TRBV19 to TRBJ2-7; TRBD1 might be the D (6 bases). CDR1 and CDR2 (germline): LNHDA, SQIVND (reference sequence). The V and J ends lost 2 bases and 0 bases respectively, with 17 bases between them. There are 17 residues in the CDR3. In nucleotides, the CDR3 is TGTGCCAGTAGTATAAACCACGGACAGATAAGCTCCTACGAGCAGTACTTC. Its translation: CASSINHGQISSYEQYF.

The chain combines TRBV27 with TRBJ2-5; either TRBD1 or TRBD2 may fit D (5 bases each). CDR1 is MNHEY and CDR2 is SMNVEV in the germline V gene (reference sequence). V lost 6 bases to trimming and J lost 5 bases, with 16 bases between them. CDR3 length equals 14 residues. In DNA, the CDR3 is TGTGCCAGCAGGCTGGGGGTATTCGGGGAGACCCAGTACTTC. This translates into CASRLGVFGETQYF.

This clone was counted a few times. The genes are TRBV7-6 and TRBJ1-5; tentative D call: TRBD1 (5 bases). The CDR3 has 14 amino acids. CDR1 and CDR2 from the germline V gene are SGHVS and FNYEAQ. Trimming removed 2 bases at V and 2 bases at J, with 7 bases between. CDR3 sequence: CASSLQGGNQPQHF. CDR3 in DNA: TGTGCCAGCAGCTTACAGGGTGGCAATCAGCCCCAGCATTTT.

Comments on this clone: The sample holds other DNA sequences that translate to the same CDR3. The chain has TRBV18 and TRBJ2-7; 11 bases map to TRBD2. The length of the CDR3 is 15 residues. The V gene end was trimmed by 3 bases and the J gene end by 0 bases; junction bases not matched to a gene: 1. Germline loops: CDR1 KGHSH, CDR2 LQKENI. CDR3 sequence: CASSPGLADSYEQYF. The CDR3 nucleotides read TGTGCCAGCTCACCGGGACTAGCGGACTCCTACGAGCAGTACTTC.

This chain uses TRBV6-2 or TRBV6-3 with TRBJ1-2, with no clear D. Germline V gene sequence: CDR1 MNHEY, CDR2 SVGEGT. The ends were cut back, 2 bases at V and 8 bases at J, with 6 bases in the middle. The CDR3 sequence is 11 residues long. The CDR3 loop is CASSYPGGYTF. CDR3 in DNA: TGTGCCAGCAGTTACCCTGGCGGCTACACCTTC.

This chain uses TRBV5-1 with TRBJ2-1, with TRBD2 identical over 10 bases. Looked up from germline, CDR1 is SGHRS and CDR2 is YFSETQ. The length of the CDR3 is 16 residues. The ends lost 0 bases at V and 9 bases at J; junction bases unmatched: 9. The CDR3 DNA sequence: TGCGCCAGCAGCTTGGAGGCTAGCGGGGGCCGGGGTGAGCAGTTCTTC. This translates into CASSLEASGGRGEQFF.

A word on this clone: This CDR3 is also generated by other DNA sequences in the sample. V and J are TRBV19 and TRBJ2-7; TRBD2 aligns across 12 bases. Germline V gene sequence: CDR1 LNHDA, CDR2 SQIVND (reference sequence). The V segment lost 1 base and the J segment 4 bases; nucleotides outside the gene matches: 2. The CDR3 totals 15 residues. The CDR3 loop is CASSIGLAGAYEQYF. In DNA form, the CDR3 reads TGTGCCAGTAGTATAGGACTAGCGGGAGCGTACGAGCAGTACTTC.

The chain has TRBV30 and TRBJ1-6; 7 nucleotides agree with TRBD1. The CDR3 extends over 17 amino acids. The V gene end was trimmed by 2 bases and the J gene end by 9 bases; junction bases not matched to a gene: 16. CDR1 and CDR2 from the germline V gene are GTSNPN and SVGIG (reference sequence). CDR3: CAWSPDRAGRTSSPLHF. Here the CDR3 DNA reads TGTGCCTGGAGTCCTGACAGGGCAGGGAGGACGTCTTCACCCCTCCACTTT.

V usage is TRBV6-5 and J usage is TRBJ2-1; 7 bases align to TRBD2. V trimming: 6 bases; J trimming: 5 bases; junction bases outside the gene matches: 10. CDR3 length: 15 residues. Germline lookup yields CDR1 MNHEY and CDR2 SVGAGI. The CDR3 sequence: CASRKGLVRDNEQFF. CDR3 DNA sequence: TGTGCCAGCAGAAAAGGACTAGTGAGAGACAATGAGCAGTTCTTC.

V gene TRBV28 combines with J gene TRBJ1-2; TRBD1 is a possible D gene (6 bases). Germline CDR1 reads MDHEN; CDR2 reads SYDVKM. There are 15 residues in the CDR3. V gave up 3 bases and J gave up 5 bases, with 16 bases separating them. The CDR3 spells CASSLDTGTPYGYTF. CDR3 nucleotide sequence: TGTGCCAGCAGTTTGGACACCGGGACACCTTATGGCTACACCTTC.

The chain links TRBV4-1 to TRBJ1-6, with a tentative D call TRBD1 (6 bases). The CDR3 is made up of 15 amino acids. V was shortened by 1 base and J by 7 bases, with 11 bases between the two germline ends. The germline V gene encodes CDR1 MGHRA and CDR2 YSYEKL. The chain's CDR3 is CASSQGPTGNSPLHF. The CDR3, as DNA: TGCGCCAGCAGCCAAGGGCCAACAGGGAATTCACCCCTCCACTTT.